Below are 21 T cell receptor beta chains sequenced from a single sample in a study of response to subunit inactivated influenza vaccine. TCRdb reprocessed the RT-PCR reads via MiXCR and lists one record per CDR3 protein. There are around 500,000 distinct CDR3 sequences in the sample; about 10% occur only once, and about an eighth lies in the top ten. This specimen consisted of PBMCs from blood, obtained 45 days after vaccination. The receptors originated from a man in his fifties who received an inactivated influenza vaccine.

This clonotype occurred a few times. The chain uses TRBV7-9 and TRBJ1-2; TRBD1 matches at 11 bases. The ends lost 7 bases at V and 3 bases at J; junction bases unmatched: 13. The germline V gene encodes CDR1 SEHNR and CDR2 FQNEAQ (reference sequence). The CDR3 totals 17 residues. The CDR3 loop reads CASTTTAGTGGYYGYTF. The CDR3 DNA is TGTGCCAGCACCACAACGGCCGGGACAGGGGGATACTATGGCTACACCTTC.

This clonotype was recorded at least ten times. The chain recombines TRBV4-2 with TRBJ2-5, with 9 nucleotides matching TRBD2. CDR3 length equals 15 residues. The trim removed 4 bases at V and 3 bases at J, leaving 6 bases unmatched. CDR1 is LGHNA and CDR2 is YNFKEQ in the germline V gene. CDR3: CASSPFSSGEETQYF. In DNA form, the CDR3 reads TGTGCCAGCAGCCCCTTTTCTAGCGGGGAAGAGACCCAGTACTTC.

This clonotype showed up many times. V gene TRBV9 combines with J gene TRBJ2-3; D might be TRBD1 (5 bases). V lost 0 bases to trimming and J lost 6 bases, with 14 bases between them. There are 15 residues in the CDR3. The V gene's germline CDR1 is SGDLS and CDR2 YYNGEE. The CDR3 here is CASSVARQGADTQYF. CDR3 in DNA: TGTGCCAGCAGCGTAGCTCGGCAGGGCGCGGATACGCAGTATTTT.

This clonotype was seen a handful of times. The chain employs TRBV20-1 and TRBJ1-5; no firm D call. Germline assignment: CDR1 DFQATT and CDR2 SNEGSKA (reference sequence). Trimming cost V 3 bases and J 3 bases, with 12 bases left between them. This CDR3 has 14 residues. In nucleotides, the CDR3 is TGCAGTGCTAGTATGTTGGGAAACAATCAGCCCCAGCATTTT. This translates into CSASMLGNNQPQHF.

Points on this clonotype: This may arise from a read error, as a much more abundant clone is one base away. This chain uses TRBV12-3 or TRBV12-4 with TRBJ2-1, with TRBD2 matching 14 bases. This CDR3 region has 12 residues. CDR3 DNA sequence: TGTGCCTGCAGTTCCGGACTAGCGGGAGGGTTCTTC. Encoded protein: CACSSGLAGGFF.

The V call is TRBV6-2 or TRBV6-3, the J call TRBJ2-7; D is possibly TRBD2 (6 bases). Trimming took 6 bases from V and 3 from J, leaving 15 bases between them. Germline CDR1 is MNHEY and CDR2 is SVGEGT. This CDR3 comprises 14 residues. CDR3 protein: CASSPPGVFYEQYF. For the CDR3, the DNA is TGTGCCAGCAGCCCGCCGGGGGTATTCTACGAGCAGTACTTC.

The rearrangement links TRBV12-3 or TRBV12-4 to TRBJ1-1; TRBD1 agrees at 10 bases. The CDR3 spans 16 residues. Germline trimming cut 5 bases from V and 3 bases from J; bases unmatched to any gene: 9. The CDR3 loop is CASSPATGGGDTEAFF. The CDR3 nucleotides are TGTGCCAGCAGTCCGGCGACAGGGGGCGGGGACACTGAAGCTTTCTTT.

The chain uses TRBV15 and TRBJ2-7; D possibly corresponds to TRBD1 (5 bases). Trimming left V 0 bases short and J 10 bases short, with 19 bases between. Germline V gene data show CDR1 as LNHNV and CDR2 as YYDKDF (reference sequence). The CDR3 extends over 15 amino acids. In DNA, the CDR3 is TGTGCCACCAGCAGAGATGGGGCAGGAGCCTCTGCACAGTACTTC. Its translation: CATSRDGAGASAQYF.

The genes are TRBV10-2 and TRBJ2-7; TRBD2 aligns across 13 bases. This CDR3 comprises 14 residues. Germline CDR1 reads WSHSY; CDR2 reads SAAADI. The ends lost 11 bases at V and 5 bases at J; junction bases unmatched: 9. The CDR3: CAGAGTSGINEQYF. The CDR3 nucleotides are TGCGCCGGCGCCGGGACTAGCGGGATCAACGAGCAGTACTTC.

This clonotype turned up a few times. This rearrangement joins TRBV12-3 or TRBV12-4 to TRBJ1-2; possibly TRBD1 for D (5 bases). The CDR3 sequence is 15 residues long. V was shortened by 2 bases and J by 4 bases, with 14 bases between the two germline ends. Here the CDR3 reads CASSLNEGLSYGYTF. Here the CDR3 DNA reads TGTGCCAGCAGTTTAAACGAGGGGTTGAGCTATGGCTACACCTTC.

This chain links TRBV20-1 with TRBJ1-1; D remains ambiguous. The germline CDR1 and CDR2 sequences are DFQATT and SNEGSKA (reference sequence). This CDR3 has 14 residues. V was shortened by 1 base and J by 5 bases, with 14 bases between the two germline ends. The CDR3 sequence is CSARAPRYGTEAFF. In nucleotides, the CDR3 is TGCAGTGCTAGAGCTCCTCGTTACGGGACTGAAGCTTTCTTT.

The chain couples TRBV20-1 to TRBJ2-7; TRBD1 is a possible D gene (5 bases). The V end lost 0 bases, the J end lost 3 bases, and 15 bases lay between the germline ends. The CDR3 extends over 15 amino acids. Germline lookup yields CDR1 DFQATT and CDR2 SNEGSKA (reference sequence). Written as DNA, the CDR3 is TGCAGTGCTAGAGATGACAGCAGACGCCTCTACGAGCAGTACTTC. Translation gives CSARDDSRRLYEQYF.

This clonotype turned up a few times. Written as DNA, the CDR3 is TGTGCCAGCACCCCGGGACTGAACTATGGCTACACCTTC. Encoded protein: CASTPGLNYGYTF. V and J are TRBV6-1 and TRBJ1-2; weak D call: TRBD1 (5 bases). The V gene's germline CDR1 is MNHNS and CDR2 SASEGT. The CDR3 spans 13 residues. The ends were cut back, 7 bases at V and 2 bases at J, with 11 bases in the middle.

This clonotype has a handful of counts. V is TRBV24-1 and J is TRBJ2-5; D gene unclear. CDR1 is KGHDR and CDR2 is SFDVKD in the germline V gene. Trimming took off 4 bases at V and 5 bases at J, with 10 bases between the two ends. The CDR3 is 13 residues long. CDR3 in amino acids: CATSDPGSETQYF. The DNA for the CDR3 is TGTGCCACCAGTGACCCCGGTTCGGAGACCCAGTACTTC.

This rearrangement joins TRBV18 to TRBJ2-7; TRBD1 aligns across 7 bases. The CDR3 loop spans 15 amino acids. After removal of 3 bases from V and 7 bases from J, the junction contained 12 bases not matched to a gene. From germline, CDR1 is KGHSH and CDR2 LQKENI. The CDR3 loop reads CASSPFSHGTEEQYF. Written as DNA, the CDR3 is TGTGCCAGCTCACCTTTTAGTCATGGGACAGAAGAGCAGTACTTC.

The chain recombines TRBV10-3 with TRBJ2-7, with 9 bases lining up with TRBD1. This CDR3 is built from 15 residues. Germline V gives CDR1 ENHRY, CDR2 SYGVKD. V shed 4 bases and J 0 bases; nucleotides not matched to a gene: 4. CDR3 protein: CAISGGQGLSYEQYF. The CDR3 nucleotides are TGTGCCATCAGTGGGGGACAGGGTCTCTCCTACGAGCAGTACTTC.

V usage is TRBV28 and J usage is TRBJ2-6; 8 nucleotides agree with TRBD1. The germline gives CDR1 MDHEN, CDR2 SYDVKM. This CDR3 region has 15 residues. The V segment lost 6 bases and the J segment 2 bases; nucleotides outside the gene matches: 3. The CDR3 is CASRWTGTGANVLTF. The CDR3 DNA is TGTGCCAGCAGGTGGACAGGGACTGGGGCCAACGTCCTGACTTTC.

This clonotype was observed a few times. The chain is built from TRBV25-1 and TRBJ2-6; 7 bases are shared with TRBD1. CDR3 length: 17 residues. CDR1 MGHDK and CDR2 SYGVNS come from the germline V gene. The V segment lost 0 bases and the J segment 3 bases; nucleotides outside the gene matches: 5. The chain's CDR3 is CASSEYEGAHGANVLTF. The CDR3 bases are TGTGCCAGCAGTGAATATGAGGGGGCACATGGGGCCAACGTCCTGACTTTC.

The chain carries TRBV7-6 and TRBJ2-1; D is uncertain. Germline-derived CDR1 and CDR2 are SGHVS and FNYEAQ. The germline V and J ends were trimmed by 4 bases and 5 bases, with 24 bases remaining between them. The CDR3 covers 18 residues. CDR3 nucleotide sequence: TGTGCCAGCAGCTCCCGGTCGGTGGGTGCGCCCCGAGACAATGAGCAGTTCTTC. Its protein is CASSSRSVGAPRDNEQFF.

This clonotype was detected only a few times. This chain joins TRBV5-5 and TRBJ2-2, with a weak D call TRBD1 (6 bases). This CDR3 has 16 amino acids. With 4 bases removed from V and 6 bases from J, the gap between germline ends came to 19 bases. Germline V gene data show CDR1 as SGHKS and CDR2 as YYEKEE (reference sequence). For the CDR3, the DNA is TGTGCCAGCAGCCTACAAGGGGGTCAGGGAGCCGGGGAGCTGTTTTTT. Translated, it gives CASSLQGGQGAGELFF.

The rearrangement uses TRBV20-1 and TRBJ2-7, with D unresolved. The CDR3 contains 11 residues. V was trimmed by 6 bases and J by 5 bases, leaving 11 bases between them. Germline CDR1 is DFQATT and CDR2 is SNEGSKA (reference sequence). Here the CDR3 DNA reads TGCAGTGCCGGCGGCCTAGACGAGCAGTACTTC. Translation: CSAGGLDEQYF.